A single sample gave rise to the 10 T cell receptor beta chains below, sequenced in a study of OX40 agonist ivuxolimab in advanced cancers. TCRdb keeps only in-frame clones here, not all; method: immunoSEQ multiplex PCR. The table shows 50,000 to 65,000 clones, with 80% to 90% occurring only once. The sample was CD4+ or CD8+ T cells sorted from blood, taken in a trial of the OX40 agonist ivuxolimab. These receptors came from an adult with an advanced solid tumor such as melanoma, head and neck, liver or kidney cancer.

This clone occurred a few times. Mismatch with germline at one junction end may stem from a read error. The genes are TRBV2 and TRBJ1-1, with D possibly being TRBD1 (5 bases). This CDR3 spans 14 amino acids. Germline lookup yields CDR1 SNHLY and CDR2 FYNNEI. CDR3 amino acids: CASREETGALEAFF. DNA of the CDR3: TGTGCCAGCAGAGAAGAAACAGGAGCACTTGAAGCTTTCTTT.

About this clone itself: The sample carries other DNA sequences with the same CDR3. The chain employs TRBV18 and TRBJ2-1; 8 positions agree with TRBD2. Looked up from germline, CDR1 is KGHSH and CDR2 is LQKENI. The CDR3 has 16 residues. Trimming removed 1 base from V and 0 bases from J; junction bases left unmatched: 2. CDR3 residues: CASSPRSGSSYNEQFF. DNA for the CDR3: TGTGCCAGCTCACCACGGAGCGGGAGCTCCTACAATGAGCAGTTCTTC.

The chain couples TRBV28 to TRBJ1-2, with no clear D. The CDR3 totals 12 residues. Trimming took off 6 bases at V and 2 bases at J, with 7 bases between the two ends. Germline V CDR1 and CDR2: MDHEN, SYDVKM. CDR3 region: CASSSLNYGYTF. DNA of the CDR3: TGTGCCAGCAGCTCACTAAACTATGGCTACACCTTC.

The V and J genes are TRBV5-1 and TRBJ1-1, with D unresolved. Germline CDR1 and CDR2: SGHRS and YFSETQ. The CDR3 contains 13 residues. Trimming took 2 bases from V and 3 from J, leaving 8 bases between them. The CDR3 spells CASSFGVDTEAFF. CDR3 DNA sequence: TGCGCCAGCAGCTTTGGGGTCGACACTGAAGCTTTCTTT.

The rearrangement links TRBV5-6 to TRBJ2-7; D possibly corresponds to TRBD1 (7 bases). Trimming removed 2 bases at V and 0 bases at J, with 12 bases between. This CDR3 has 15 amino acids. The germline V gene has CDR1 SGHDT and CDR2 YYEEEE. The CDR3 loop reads CASSLPGGLSYEQYF. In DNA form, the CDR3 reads TGTGCCAGCAGCTTACCAGGGGGGCTCTCCTACGAGCAGTACTTC.

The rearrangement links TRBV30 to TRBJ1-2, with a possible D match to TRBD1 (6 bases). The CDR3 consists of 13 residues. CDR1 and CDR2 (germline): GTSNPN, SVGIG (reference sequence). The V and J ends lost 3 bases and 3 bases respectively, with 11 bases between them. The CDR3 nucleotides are TGTGCCTGGAGGACGGGGGCTGACTATGGCTACACCTTC. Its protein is CAWRTGADYGYTF.

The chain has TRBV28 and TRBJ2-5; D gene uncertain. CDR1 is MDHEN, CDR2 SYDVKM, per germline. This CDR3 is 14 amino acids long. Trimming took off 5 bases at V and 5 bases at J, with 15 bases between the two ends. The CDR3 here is CASSKGSRPETQYF. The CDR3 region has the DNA TGTGCCAGCAGTAAGGGATCGAGGCCTGAGACCCAGTACTTC. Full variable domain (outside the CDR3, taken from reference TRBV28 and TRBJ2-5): DVKVTQSSRYLVKRTGEKVFLECVQDMDHENMFWYRQDPGLGLRLIYFSYDVKMKEKGDIPEGYSVSREKKERFSLILESASTNQTSMYLCASSKGSRPETQYFGPGTRLLVL.

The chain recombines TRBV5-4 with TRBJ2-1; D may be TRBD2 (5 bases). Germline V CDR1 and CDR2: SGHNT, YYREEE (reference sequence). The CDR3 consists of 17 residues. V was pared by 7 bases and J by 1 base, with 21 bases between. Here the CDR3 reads CASCFYGSHRSYNEQFF. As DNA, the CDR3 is TGTGCCAGCTGTTTCTATGGGAGCCATCGGTCCTACAATGAGCAGTTCTTC. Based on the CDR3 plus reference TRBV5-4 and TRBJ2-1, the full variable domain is ETGVTQSPTHLIKTRGQQVTLRCSSQSGHNTVSWYQQALGQGPQFIFQYYREEENGRGNFPPRFSGLQFPNYSSELNVNALELDDSALYLCASCFYGSHRSYNEQFFGPGTRLTVL.

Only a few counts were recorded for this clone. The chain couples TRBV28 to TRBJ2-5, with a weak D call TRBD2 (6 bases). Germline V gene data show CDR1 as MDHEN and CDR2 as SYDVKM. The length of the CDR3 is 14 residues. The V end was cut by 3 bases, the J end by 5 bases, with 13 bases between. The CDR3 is CASSLGGVVETQYF. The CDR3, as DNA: TGTGCCAGCAGTTTGGGAGGAGTCGTGGAGACCCAGTACTTC.

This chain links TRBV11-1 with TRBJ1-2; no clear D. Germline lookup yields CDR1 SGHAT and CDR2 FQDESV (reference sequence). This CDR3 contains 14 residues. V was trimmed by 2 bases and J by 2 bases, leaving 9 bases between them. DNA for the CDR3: TGTGCCAGCAGCTTAAACGGGGTCAACTATGGCTACACCTTC. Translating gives CASSLNGVNYGYTF.